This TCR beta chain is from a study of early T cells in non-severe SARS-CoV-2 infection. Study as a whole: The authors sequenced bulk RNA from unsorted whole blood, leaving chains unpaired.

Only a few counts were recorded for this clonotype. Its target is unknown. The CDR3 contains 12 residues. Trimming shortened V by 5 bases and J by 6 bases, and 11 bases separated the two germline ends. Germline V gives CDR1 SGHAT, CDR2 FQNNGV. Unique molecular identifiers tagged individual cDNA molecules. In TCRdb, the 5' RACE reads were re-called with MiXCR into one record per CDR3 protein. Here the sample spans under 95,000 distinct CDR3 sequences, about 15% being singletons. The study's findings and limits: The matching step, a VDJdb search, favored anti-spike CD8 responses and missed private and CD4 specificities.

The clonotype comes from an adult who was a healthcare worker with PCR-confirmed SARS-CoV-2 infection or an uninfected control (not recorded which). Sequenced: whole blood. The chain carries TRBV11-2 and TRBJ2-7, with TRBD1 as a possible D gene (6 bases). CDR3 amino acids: CASSRDRTEQYF. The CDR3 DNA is TGTGCCAGCAGCCGCGACAGGACCGAGCAGTACTTC. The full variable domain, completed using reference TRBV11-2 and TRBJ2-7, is EAGVAQSPRYKIIEKRQSVAFWCNPISGHATLYWYQQILGQGPKLLIQFQNNGVVDDSQLPKDRFSAERLKGVDSTLKIQPAKLEDSAVYLCASSRDRTEQYFGPGTRLTVT.